This T cell receptor (beta chain) was recovered during a study of T cell repertoires in cytomegalovirus infection. Study in general: Both a matching HLA type and CMV infection were indicated by public TCR beta signatures.

TCRdb re-called the reads with MiXCR, one entry per CDR3 protein. The sample carries some 700,000 distinct CDR3 sequences, roughly a third recorded once. On this clonotype itself: Its antigen is undetermined.

CDR3 length: 14 amino acids. Trimming removed 3 bases from V and 7 bases from J, with 13 bases in between. Findings of the study overall: HLA-C-restricted CMV-specific TCR beta clonotypes prevailed in the ex vivo response.

The V gene is TRBV12-3 or TRBV12-4, the J gene TRBJ2-1; D is uncertain. Sequenced input: PBMCs. The source is a human donor in good health (CMV status not recorded). Some clones in this sample may be carry-over from other donors' samples. CDR3 protein: CASSFRAPENEQFF. Here the CDR3 DNA reads TGTGCCAGCAGTTTTCGGGCGCCAGAAAATGAGCAGTTCTTC.